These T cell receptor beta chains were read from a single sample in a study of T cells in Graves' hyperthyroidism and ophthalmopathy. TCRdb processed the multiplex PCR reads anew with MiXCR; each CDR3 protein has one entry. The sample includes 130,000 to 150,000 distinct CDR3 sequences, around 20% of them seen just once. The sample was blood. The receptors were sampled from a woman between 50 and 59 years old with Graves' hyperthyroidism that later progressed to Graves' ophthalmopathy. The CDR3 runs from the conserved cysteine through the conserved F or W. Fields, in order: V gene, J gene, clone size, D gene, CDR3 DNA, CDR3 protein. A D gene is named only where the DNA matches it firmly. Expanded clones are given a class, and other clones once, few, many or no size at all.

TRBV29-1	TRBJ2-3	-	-	TGCAGCGTTGAAGATCGAGGCGGTAGCACAGATACGCAGTATTTT	CSVEDRGGSTDTQYF
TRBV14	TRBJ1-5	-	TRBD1	TGTGCCAGCAGCGCAAGGGGACAGGGGAGTCAGCCCCAGCATTTT	CASSARGQGSQPQHF
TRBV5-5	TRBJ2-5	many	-	TGTGCCAGCAGCTTGGCCTTGCCTCCCCAAGAGACCCAGTACTTC	CASSLALPPQETQYF
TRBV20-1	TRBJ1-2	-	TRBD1	TGCAGTGCTGGGGGACAGAGGGACTATGGCTACACCTTC	CSAGGQRDYGYTF
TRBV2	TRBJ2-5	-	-	TGTGCCAGCAATCGACAGGTCCAAGAGACCCAGTACTTC	CASNRQVQETQYF
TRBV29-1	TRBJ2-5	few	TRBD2	TGCAGCGTTGGAGGGACTAGCGGGAGAGAAGAGACCCAGTACTTC	CSVGGTSGREETQYF
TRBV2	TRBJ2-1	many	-	TGTGCCAGCAGTGTGGACTACCAAACCTACAATGAGCAGTTCTTC	CASSVDYQTYNEQFF
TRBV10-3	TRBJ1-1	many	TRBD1	TGTGCCAGCAGGGACAGGGGGAACACTGAAGCTTTCTTT	CASRDRGNTEAFF
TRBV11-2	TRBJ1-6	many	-	TGTGCCAGCAGCCCACTGGGAGGGTGGAATTCACCCCTCCACTTT	CASSPLGGWNSPLHF
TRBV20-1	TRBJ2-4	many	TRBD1	TGCAGTGCGGCCGGGACAGGGGAGGGGAACATTCAGTACTTC	CSAAGTGEGNIQYF
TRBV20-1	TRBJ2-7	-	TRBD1	TGCAGTGCTAAAAGAGGGGACAGGGGCGGCGAGCAGTACTTC	CSAKRGDRGGEQYF
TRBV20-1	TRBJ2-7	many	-	TGCAGCGGTCGGGGCACCTACGAGCAGTACTTC	CSGRGTYEQYF
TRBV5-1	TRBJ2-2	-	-	TGCGCCAGCAGACAGAACACCGGGGAGCTGTTTTTT	CASRQNTGELFF
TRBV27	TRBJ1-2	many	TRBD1	TGTGCCACCAAACCGGGACAGGGTTTTTATGGCTACACCTTC	CATKPGQGFYGYTF
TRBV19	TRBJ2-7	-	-	TGTGCCAGTAGTACTCGGGACCACGAGCAGTACTTC	CASSTRDHEQYF
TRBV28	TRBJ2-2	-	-	TGTGCCAGCAGTACGGGGAAACCCACCGGGAAGCTGTTTTTT	CASSTGKPTGKLFF
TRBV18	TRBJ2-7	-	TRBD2	TGTGCCAGCTCTCCCGGACTAGCGGGGACTTACGAGCAGTACTTC	CASSPGLAGTYEQYF
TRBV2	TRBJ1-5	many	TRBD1	TGTGCCAGCAGTGTAGGACAGGGAGGGCAGCCCCAGCATTTT	CASSVGQGGQPQHF
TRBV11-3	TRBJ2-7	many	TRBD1	TGTGCCAGCGGGACAGGGGACTACGAGCAGTACTTC	CASGTGDYEQYF
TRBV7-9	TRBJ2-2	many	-	TGTGCCATCACCCTGGCAGGGATCAACACCGGGGAGCTGTTTTTT	CAITLAGINTGELFF
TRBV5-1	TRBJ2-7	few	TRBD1	TGCGCCAGCAGCTTGGGACAGGGGAAAACCGAGCAGTACTTC	CASSLGQGKTEQYF
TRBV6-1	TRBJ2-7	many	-	TGTGCCAGCAACGGAAAGGACAGCCTCTCCTACGAGCAGTACTTC	CASNGKDSLSYEQYF
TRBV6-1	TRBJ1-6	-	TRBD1	TGTGCCAGCAGTGGCCCTACGCCCGAGGGGGCAAAATCACCCCTCCACTTT	CASSGPTPEGAKSPLHF
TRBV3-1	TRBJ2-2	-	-	TGTGCCAGCAGCCCTCGGGCGGGGAGTGGCGGGGAGCTGTTTTTT	CASSPRAGSGGELFF
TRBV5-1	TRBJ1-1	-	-	TGCGCCAGCAGCTTCAAGGATAACACTGAAGCTTTCTTT	CASSFKDNTEAFF
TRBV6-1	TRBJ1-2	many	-	TGTGCCAGCAGTCCCGAGGGTCCTCTCGGGCCTGGCTACACCTTC	CASSPEGPLGPGYTF
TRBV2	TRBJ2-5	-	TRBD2	TGTGCCAGCAGTGAATGGCGGGAGGGCCGTGAGACCCAGTACTTC	CASSEWREGRETQYF
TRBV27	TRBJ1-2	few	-	TGTGCCAGCAGTGGGAGCTCGGACCATGGCTACACCTTC	CASSGSSDHGYTF